These T cell receptor beta chains were read from a single sample in a study of blood T cell repertoires in COVID-19. TCRdb's copy holds only in-frame clones and misses some; the assay was immunoSEQ multiplex PCR. The sample records about 230,000 clones, over 80% being singletons. Input material: peripheral blood. These receptors all stem from a man in his forties or fifties with acute or convalescent COVID-19. Both conserved end residues are part of each CDR3. The order of the fields is clone size, D gene, CDR3 length, V gene, J gene, CDR3 protein, CDR3 DNA. A D gene is named only where the DNA matches it firmly. The size field is filled for only some rows; it gives once, few, many or a size class.

abundance: -
d_gene: -
len: 15
v_gene: TRBV7-8
j_gene: TRBJ1-2
CDR3aa: CASSPRTTGNYGYTF
CDR3nt: TGTGCCAGCAGCCCCAGAACGACGGGAAACTATGGCTACACCTTC

abundance: -
d_gene: -
len: 11
v_gene: TRBV5-5
j_gene: TRBJ1-1
CDR3aa: CASSLNTEAFF
CDR3nt: TGTGCCAGCAGCCTCAACACTGAAGCTTTCTTT

abundance: -
d_gene: -
len: 15
v_gene: TRBV7-7
j_gene: TRBJ2-5
CDR3aa: CASSSLGFNQETQYF
CDR3nt: TGTGCCAGCAGCTCCCTAGGATTTAATCAAGAGACCCAGTACTTC

abundance: -
d_gene: TRBD2
len: 15
v_gene: TRBV5-4
j_gene: TRBJ2-4
CDR3aa: CASSLASGRMNIQYF
CDR3nt: TGTGCCAGCAGCCTAGCTAGCGGGAGGATGAACATTCAGTACTTC

abundance: once
d_gene: -
len: 16
v_gene: TRBV4-3
j_gene: TRBJ2-2
CDR3aa: CASSQDLGGNTGELFF
CDR3nt: TGCGCCAGCAGCCAAGATTTAGGAGGGAACACCGGGGAGCTGTTTTTT

abundance: -
d_gene: -
len: 15
v_gene: TRBV11-3
j_gene: TRBJ2-1
CDR3aa: CASSSRESSYNEQFF
CDR3nt: TGTGCCAGCAGCTCCCGTGAGAGCTCCTACAATGAGCAGTTCTTC

abundance: -
d_gene: -
len: 14
v_gene: TRBV18
j_gene: TRBJ1-1
CDR3aa: CASSQRTLNTEAFF
CDR3nt: TGTGCCAGCTCACAAAGGACACTGAACACTGAAGCTTTCTTT

abundance: -
d_gene: TRBD2
len: 18
v_gene: TRBV9
j_gene: TRBJ2-1
CDR3aa: CASSTGTSGNPTHNEQFF
CDR3nt: TGTGCCAGCAGCACCGGGACTAGCGGGAACCCCACCCACAATGAGCAGTTCTTC

abundance: -
d_gene: TRBD1
len: 13
v_gene: TRBV10-3
j_gene: TRBJ2-7
CDR3aa: CAIWDRAIHEQYF
CDR3nt: TGTGCCATCTGGGACAGGGCGATCCACGAGCAGTACTTC

abundance: -
d_gene: TRBD2
len: 15
v_gene: TRBV30
j_gene: TRBJ2-1
CDR3aa: CAFQGGTSGYNEQFF
CDR3nt: TGTGCCTTCCAAGGGGGGACTAGCGGCTACAATGAGCAGTTCTTC

abundance: -
d_gene: -
len: 14
v_gene: TRBV5-4
j_gene: TRBJ2-7
CDR3aa: CASSHREYSYEQYF
CDR3nt: TGTGCCAGCAGCCACCGGGAATACTCCTACGAGCAGTACTTC

abundance: few
d_gene: -
len: 16
v_gene: TRBV6-6
j_gene: TRBJ2-1
CDR3aa: CASSYSGQSPGNEQFF
CDR3nt: TGTGCCAGCAGTTACTCGGGGCAGTCCCCCGGCAATGAGCAGTTCTTC

abundance: -
d_gene: TRBD1
len: 16
v_gene: TRBV19
j_gene: TRBJ1-5
CDR3aa: CASSIGGGQDNQPQHF
CDR3nt: TGTGCCAGTAGTATAGGGGGGGGACAGGACAATCAGCCCCAGCATTTT

abundance: -
d_gene: -
len: 13
v_gene: TRBV6-5
j_gene: TRBJ1-2
CDR3aa: CASRQEGGYGYTF
CDR3nt: TGTGCCAGCCGTCAGGAGGGCGGCTATGGCTACACCTTC

abundance: -
d_gene: -
len: 15
v_gene: TRBV10-3
j_gene: TRBJ2-2
CDR3aa: CAIFPGTMNTGELFF
CDR3nt: TGTGCCATCTTTCCTGGGACAATGAACACCGGGGAGCTGTTTTTT

abundance: -
d_gene: -
len: 13
v_gene: TRBV3-1/TRBV3-2
j_gene: TRBJ2-7
CDR3aa: CASSPSTSYEQYF
CDR3nt: TGTGCCAGCAGCCCTTCAACATCCTACGAGCAGTACTTC

abundance: -
d_gene: TRBD1
len: 15
v_gene: TRBV5-1
j_gene: TRBJ2-1
CDR3aa: CASSLAGQGFDEQFF
CDR3nt: TGCGCCAGCAGCTTGGCGGGACAGGGCTTCGATGAGCAGTTCTTC

abundance: -
d_gene: -
len: 14
v_gene: TRBV6-5
j_gene: TRBJ2-3
CDR3aa: CASAGWRTVDTQYF
CDR3nt: TGTGCCAGCGCCGGGTGGAGGACAGTAGATACGCAGTATTTT

abundance: -
d_gene: TRBD1
len: 16
v_gene: TRBV27
j_gene: TRBJ1-5
CDR3aa: CASSRTGVTLLEAQHF
CDR3nt: TGTGCCAGCAGTCGGACAGGAGTCACACTCCTAGAGGCCCAGCATTTT

abundance: -
d_gene: TRBD1
len: 14
v_gene: TRBV7-3
j_gene: TRBJ2-7
CDR3aa: CASSIGGSSYEQYF
CDR3nt: TGTGCCAGCAGCATAGGGGGCAGCTCCTACGAGCAGTACTTC

abundance: -
d_gene: TRBD2
len: 18
v_gene: TRBV7-2
j_gene: TRBJ2-1
CDR3aa: CASSPGIPGTSVYNEQFF
CDR3nt: TGTGCCAGCAGCCCAGGAATCCCCGGGACTAGCGTATACAATGAGCAGTTCTTC

abundance: few
d_gene: -
len: 13
v_gene: TRBV10-3
j_gene: TRBJ1-2
CDR3aa: CAISEQGTRGYTF
CDR3nt: TGTGCCATCAGCGAACAGGGTACCAGGGGCTACACCTTC

abundance: -
d_gene: -
len: 13
v_gene: TRBV5-1
j_gene: TRBJ1-2
CDR3aa: CASSGDTFYGYTF
CDR3nt: TGCGCCAGCAGCGGGGACACATTCTATGGCTACACCTTC

abundance: -
d_gene: TRBD1
len: 14
v_gene: TRBV6-5
j_gene: TRBJ2-2
CDR3aa: CASSVTGVTGELFF
CDR3nt: TGTGCCAGCAGCGTTACAGGGGTCACCGGGGAGCTGTTTTTT

abundance: -
d_gene: TRBD2
len: 14
v_gene: TRBV9
j_gene: TRBJ2-1
CDR3aa: CASSESGIVDEQFF
CDR3nt: TGTGCCAGCAGCGAGAGCGGGATAGTCGATGAGCAGTTCTTC

abundance: -
d_gene: TRBD1
len: 16
v_gene: TRBV3-1/TRBV3-2
j_gene: TRBJ1-6
CDR3aa: CASRRAGTVNNSPLHF
CDR3nt: TGTGCCAGCAGGAGGGCCGGGACAGTTAATAATTCACCCCTCCACTTT

abundance: few
d_gene: -
len: 14
v_gene: TRBV9
j_gene: TRBJ2-1
CDR3aa: CASSGVPGNYEQFF
CDR3nt: TGTGCCAGCAGCGGGGTTCCAGGGAATTATGAGCAGTTCTTC

abundance: once
d_gene: TRBD1
len: 14
v_gene: TRBV5-6
j_gene: TRBJ1-5
CDR3aa: CASSLYRGSQPQHF
CDR3nt: TGTGCCAGCAGCTTATACAGGGGGTCCCAGCCCCAGCATTTT

abundance: -
d_gene: -
len: 13
v_gene: TRBV7-3
j_gene: TRBJ1-5
CDR3aa: CASSLSTPQPQHF
CDR3nt: TGTGCCAGCAGCCTATCGACACCTCAGCCCCAGCATTTT

abundance: -
d_gene: TRBD2
len: 17
v_gene: TRBV7-2
j_gene: TRBJ2-2
CDR3aa: CASSLYGGRRNTGELFF
CDR3nt: TGTGCCAGCAGCTTATATGGCGGGAGGAGGAACACCGGGGAGCTGTTTTTT

abundance: -
d_gene: TRBD2
len: 14
v_gene: TRBV25-1
j_gene: TRBJ2-1
CDR3aa: CASSEGLVDNEQFF
CDR3nt: TGTGCCAGCAGTGAAGGACTAGTCGACAATGAGCAGTTCTTC

abundance: -
d_gene: -
len: 12
v_gene: TRBV29-1
j_gene: TRBJ1-2
CDR3aa: CSVTATNYGYTF
CDR3nt: TGCAGCGTGACAGCTACTAACTATGGCTACACCTTC

abundance: -
d_gene: TRBD1
len: 15
v_gene: TRBV5-1
j_gene: TRBJ1-2
CDR3aa: CASSEIPGTGVWGTF
CDR3nt: TGCGCCAGCAGCGAAATCCCTGGGACAGGGGTTTGGGGGACCTTC

abundance: -
d_gene: -
len: 13
v_gene: TRBV2
j_gene: TRBJ2-1
CDR3aa: CASSVRGIDEQFF
CDR3nt: TGTGCCAGCAGTGTAAGGGGGATCGATGAGCAGTTCTTC

abundance: -
d_gene: TRBD2
len: 17
v_gene: TRBV7-6
j_gene: TRBJ2-5
CDR3aa: CASSLVRSSGIGETQYF
CDR3nt: TGTGCCAGCAGCTTAGTACGGTCTAGCGGAATTGGAGAGACCCAGTACTTC

abundance: -
d_gene: TRBD2
len: 15
v_gene: TRBV30
j_gene: TRBJ2-4
CDR3aa: CAWSMGGLALYAQYF
CDR3nt: TGTGCCTGGAGTATGGGCGGACTAGCCCTGTACGCTCAGTACTTC

abundance: -
d_gene: -
len: 18
v_gene: TRBV28
j_gene: TRBJ1-3
CDR3aa: CASSGIRGGAGEGNTIYF
CDR3nt: TGTGCCAGCAGTGGTATTCGGGGAGGGGCCGGAGAGGGAAACACCATATATTTT

abundance: -
d_gene: -
len: 16
v_gene: TRBV9
j_gene: TRBJ2-1
CDR3aa: CASSARGAGSYNEQFF
CDR3nt: TGTGCCAGCAGCGCACGGGGAGCGGGCTCCTACAATGAGCAGTTCTTC

abundance: -
d_gene: TRBD1
len: 15
v_gene: TRBV19
j_gene: TRBJ2-7
CDR3aa: CASSREKGAHYEQYF
CDR3nt: TGTGCCAGTAGTAGAGAGAAGGGGGCCCACTACGAGCAGTACTTC

abundance: -
d_gene: TRBD1
len: 12
v_gene: TRBV11-2
j_gene: TRBJ1-1
CDR3aa: CASSPINRGAFF
CDR3nt: TGTGCCAGCAGCCCTATAAACAGGGGGGCTTTCTTT

abundance: -
d_gene: -
len: 14
v_gene: TRBV2
j_gene: TRBJ1-5
CDR3aa: CASSEGRGNQPQHF
CDR3nt: TGTGCCAGCAGTGAAGGCAGGGGCAATCAGCCCCAGCATTTT

abundance: -
d_gene: -
len: 18
v_gene: TRBV7-3
j_gene: TRBJ2-1
CDR3aa: CASSLRAGDSRSYNEQFF
CDR3nt: TGTGCCAGCAGCTTAAGGGCAGGGGATAGTCGGTCCTACAATGAGCAGTTCTTC

abundance: -
d_gene: TRBD1
len: 15
v_gene: TRBV5-6
j_gene: TRBJ1-1
CDR3aa: CASSLGQGWNTEAFF
CDR3nt: TGTGCCAGCAGCTTGGGACAGGGATGGAACACTGAAGCTTTCTTT

abundance: -
d_gene: TRBD1
len: 15
v_gene: TRBV19
j_gene: TRBJ1-5
CDR3aa: CASRWTGRGNQPQHF
CDR3nt: TGTGCCAGTAGGTGGACAGGGCGAGGCAATCAGCCCCAGCATTTT

abundance: -
d_gene: -
len: 14
v_gene: TRBV18
j_gene: TRBJ2-3
CDR3aa: CASSPPSSTDTQYF
CDR3nt: TGTGCCAGCTCACCACCTAGCAGCACAGATACGCAGTATTTT

abundance: -
d_gene: -
len: 14
v_gene: TRBV18
j_gene: TRBJ2-7
CDR3aa: CASSPGTDDYEQYF
CDR3nt: TGTGCCAGCTCACCCGGGACTGATGACTACGAGCAGTACTTC